This paragraph covers one T cell receptor beta chain sequence. The PCR used 60 Vbeta and 13 Jbeta primers. The repertoire was sequenced with immunoSEQ multiplex PCR; TCRdb's copy has only in-frame clones and lacks some. The table lists 190,000 or so clones, around 83% of them singletons. The data stem from a study of cytomegalovirus exposure and HLA in healthy donors. The source of this sequence is a man aged 50-60 years in good health and CMV-seronegative. The specimen sequenced was PBMCs.

The CDR3, as DNA: TGTGCCAGCAGCTCACAGGGACCCCCGAACACTGAAGCTTTCTTT. Protein: CASSSQGPPNTEAFF. The rearrangement links TRBV7-2 to TRBJ1-1; TRBD1 might be the D (6 bases). The CDR3 is 15 amino acids. Germline values: CDR1 SGHTA, CDR2 FQGNSA. Deletions cut 4 bases from V and 1 base from J, with 13 bases between.